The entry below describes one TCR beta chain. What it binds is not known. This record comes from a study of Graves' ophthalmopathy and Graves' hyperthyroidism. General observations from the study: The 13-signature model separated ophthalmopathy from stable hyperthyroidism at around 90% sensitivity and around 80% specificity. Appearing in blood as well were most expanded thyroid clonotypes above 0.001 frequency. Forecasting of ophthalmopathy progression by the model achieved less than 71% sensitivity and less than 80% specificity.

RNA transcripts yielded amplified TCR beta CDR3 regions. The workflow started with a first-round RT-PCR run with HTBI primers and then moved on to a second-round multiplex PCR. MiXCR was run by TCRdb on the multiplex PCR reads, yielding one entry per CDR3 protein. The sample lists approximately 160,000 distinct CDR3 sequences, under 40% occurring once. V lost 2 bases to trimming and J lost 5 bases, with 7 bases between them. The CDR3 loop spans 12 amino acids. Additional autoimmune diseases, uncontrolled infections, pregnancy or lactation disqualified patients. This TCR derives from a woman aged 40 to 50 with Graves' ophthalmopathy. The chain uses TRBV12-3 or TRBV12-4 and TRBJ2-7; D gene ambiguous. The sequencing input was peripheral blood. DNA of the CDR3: TGTGCCAGCAGTTTAATGGGTGACGAGCAGTACTTC. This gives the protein CASSLMGDEQYF.